This entry concerns a single T cell receptor (beta chain). This sample was taken from a study of blood T cell repertoires in COVID-19. Study-level information: Researchers got acute and convalescent COVID-19 samples from the United States, Italy and Spain. In each case, the material was cDNA or gDNA derived from T cells, B-cell-depleted T cells, or PBMCs.

In the study's own analysis: Amplification with reference gene primers provided the estimates of nucleated cell counts. The repertoire was sequenced with immunoSEQ multiplex PCR; TCRdb's copy has only in-frame clones and lacks some. V, J and clone size are taken as reported in that table, and D and trimming were inferred from the DNA itself. The sample yields tens of thousands of clones, over 65% seen once. The sample was peripheral blood. The origin of this receptor is a woman aged 70-85 years with acute or convalescent COVID-19.

CDR3 protein: CASSGTGTGHQETQYF. The CDR3 region has the DNA TGTGCCAGCAGTGGGACCGGGACAGGGCACCAAGAGACCCAGTACTTC. The V gene is TRBV28, the J gene TRBJ2-5; the match to TRBD1 covers 9 bases. There are 16 residues in the CDR3. V gave up 5 bases and J gave up 0 bases; unmatched junction bases: 7. The germline CDR1 and CDR2 sequences are MDHEN and SYDVKM.